One T cell receptor (beta chain) is described in this entry. What it recognizes is unknown. Libraries were made from TCR beta cDNA, and they carried unique molecular identifiers. Researchers reported roughly 0.5 million cDNA molecules coming from approximately 0.91 to 9.4 million T cells. Each CDR3 protein gets one entry after TCRdb re-called the PCR reads with MiXCR. The sample holds about 500,000 distinct CDR3 sequences, over 35% seen once. These data belong to a study of post-analysis software for immune sequencing data. Looking at the study overall: The cohort encompassed relapsing-remitting, secondary progressive and progressive-relapsing multiple sclerosis disease courses.

Broader study findings: Strong co-clustering by F measure was evident for samples that had been prepared in the same batch. Versus controls, multiple sclerosis patients showed significantly lower diversity (normalized Chao1). Roughly 5 TRBV segments, including TRBV5-6, TRBV5-1 and TRBV20-1, were more frequent in patients than controls.

V shed 5 bases and J shed 4 bases, with 13 bases lying between them. The germline CDR1 and CDR2 sequences are SGHAT and FQNNGV. The CDR3 is made up of 14 amino acids. Sequencing was performed on blood. The chain is built from TRBV11-2 and TRBJ2-3, with a possible D match to TRBD2 (6 bases). The clonotype was recovered from a girl between 10 and 17 years old with multiple sclerosis. As DNA, the CDR3 is TGTGCCAGCAGCGGACTATCACTGGCAGATACGCAGTATTTT. Protein sequence: CASSGLSLADTQYF.